This is a list of T cell receptor beta chains from one sample in a study of Graves' ophthalmopathy and Graves' hyperthyroidism. MiXCR was run by TCRdb on the multiplex PCR reads, yielding one entry per CDR3 protein. The profile shows about 1.1 million distinct CDR3 sequences, roughly two fifths of them singletons. The sequencing input was peripheral blood or thyroid tissue (not recorded which). Receptors were obtained from an adult man with Graves' hyperthyroidism. Each CDR3 is given with its conserved first and last residue. Each record gives: CDR3 length, D gene, V gene, clone size, J gene, CDR3 protein, CDR3 DNA. A D gene is named only where the DNA matches it firmly. Size is stated for part of the rows, as once, few or many counts, or as a class when the clone is expanded.

>13|-|TRBV10-3|many|TRBJ1-5
CAISDGGGQPQHF
TGTGCCATCAGTGACGGGGGAGGCCAGCCCCAGCATTTT
>14|-|TRBV7-9|-|TRBJ2-7
CASSEGRSGYEQYF
TGTGCCAGCAGCGAGGGACGTTCGGGGTACGAGCAGTACTTC
>17|-|TRBV20-1|-|TRBJ1-6
CSAGEDGRFSYNSPLHF
TGCAGTGCTGGTGAGGACGGCCGGTTCTCCTATAATTCACCCCTCCACTTT
>15|-|TRBV29-1|few|TRBJ1-2
CSVEEGGALNYGYTF
TGCAGCGTTGAGGAGGGGGGGGCCCTAAACTATGGCTACACCTTC
>16|-|TRBV7-2|-|TRBJ2-7
CASSFYSTGNSNEQYF
TGTGCCAGCAGCTTCTACTCGACAGGAAATTCTAACGAGCAGTACTTC
>15|-|TRBV4-3|few|TRBJ1-2
CASSQALMVFYGYTF
TGCGCCAGCAGCCAAGCCTTGATGGTTTTCTATGGCTACACCTTC
>12|-|TRBV5-4|-|TRBJ2-2
CASMINTGELFF
TGTGCCAGCATGATTAACACCGGGGAGCTGTTTTTT
>12|-|TRBV7-2|many|TRBJ2-2
CASSLTTGELFF
TGTGCCAGCAGCTTGACCACCGGGGAGCTGTTTTTT
>13|TRBD1|TRBV7-9|few|TRBJ1-2
CASSLSGGDHNTF
TGTGCCAGCAGCTTATCAGGGGGCGATCACAACACCTTC
>15|-|TRBV12-3/TRBV12-4|-|TRBJ2-5
CASSLGGRIGETQYF
TGTGCCAGCAGTTTGGGGGGTCGAATCGGGGAGACCCAGTACTTC
>16|-|TRBV6-6|few|TRBJ1-6
CASIEGGDRPGSPLHF
TGTGCCAGCATAGAGGGGGGCGACAGACCAGGATCACCCCTCCACTTT
>14|-|TRBV20-1|-|TRBJ1-1
CSASSRVGNTEAFF
TGCAGTGCTAGCTCCAGGGTTGGAAACACTGAAGCTTTCTTT
>17|-|TRBV10-3|many|TRBJ2-5
CAISESGSEAYQETQYF
TGTGCCATCAGTGAGTCAGGTTCGGAAGCGTACCAAGAGACCCAGTACTTC
>13|-|TRBV7-8|many|TRBJ2-2
CASSLYGTGELFF
TGTGCCAGCAGCTTATACGGCACCGGGGAGCTGTTTTTT
>16|-|TRBV7-8|many|TRBJ2-6
CASSFSRLGGANVLTF
TGTGCCAGCAGCTTCTCCCGGTTGGGTGGGGCCAACGTCCTGACTTTC
>13|-|TRBV7-9|many|TRBJ1-2
CASSLGTTYGYTF
TGTGCCAGCAGCTTAGGCACGACCTATGGCTACACCTTC
>17|TRBD2|TRBV4-3|many|TRBJ2-5
CASSQDNGLAGFETQYF
TGCGCCAGCAGCCAAGATAATGGACTAGCGGGGTTCGAGACCCAGTACTTC
>17|TRBD2|TRBV10-3|-|TRBJ2-7
CAIPGGNSGRNSYEQYF
TGTGCCATCCCCGGGGGTAATAGCGGGAGAAATAGCTACGAGCAGTACTTC
>13|-|TRBV2|-|TRBJ1-6
CASSFGANSPPHF
TGTGCCAGCAGTTTCGGGGCGAATTCACCCCCCCACTTT
>17|-|TRBV24-1|-|TRBJ2-3
CATSDQIGGYSTDTQYF
TGTGCCACCAGTGATCAAATCGGAGGTTATAGCACAGATACGCAGTATTTT
>17|TRBD1|TRBV9|-|TRBJ2-6
CASSVATGAAGANVLTF
TGTGCCAGCAGCGTAGCTACAGGGGCAGCTGGGGCCAACGTCCTGACTTTC
>15|TRBD2|TRBV25-1|-|TRBJ2-1
CASSPGPSGRHEQFF
TGTGCCAGCTCCCCGGGGCCTAGCGGGAGGCATGAGCAGTTCTTC
>14|-|TRBV12-3/TRBV12-4|few|TRBJ2-5
CASSLPGSLETQYF
TGTGCCAGCAGTTTACCAGGCAGTTTGGAGACCCAGTACTTC
>13|-|TRBV2|many|TRBJ1-2
CASSGSLGHRCTF
TGTGCCAGCAGTGGTTCTTTGGGACATCGCTGCACCTTC
>14|TRBD1|TRBV10-3|once|TRBJ1-2
CAISEDRENYGYTF
TGTGCCATCAGTGAGGACAGGGAGAACTATGGCTACACCTTC
>15|-|TRBV7-2|-|TRBJ2-3
CASRPTGGFTDTQYF
TGTGCCAGCCGACCCACTGGCGGTTTCACAGATACGCAGTATTTT
>12|-|TRBV5-6|many|TRBJ1-5
CASSEGMQPQHF
TGTGCCAGCAGCGAGGGAATGCAGCCCCAGCATTTT
>9|-|TRBV7-8|-|TRBJ1-1
CASSLAAFF
TGTGCCAGCAGCTTAGCGGCTTTCTTT
>13|-|TRBV20-1|few|TRBJ2-5
CSARPLNRETQYF
TGCAGTGCTAGGCCCCTCAACAGAGAGACCCAGTACTTC
>15|TRBD1|TRBV7-8|-|TRBJ2-5
CASSLGDRVAETQYF
TGTGCCAGCAGCTTAGGGGACAGGGTTGCGGAGACCCAGTACTTC
>18|-|TRBV7-2|many|TRBJ2-7
CASSALPVYRSSSYEQYF
TGTGCCAGCAGCGCCCTTCCCGTTTACAGGTCGTCCTCCTACGAGCAGTACTTC
>16|TRBD1|TRBV5-1|-|TRBJ2-5
CASSNRDRGDQETQYF
TGCGCCAGCAGCAATAGGGACAGGGGTGACCAAGAGACCCAGTACTTC
>16|TRBD1|TRBV12-3/TRBV12-4|many|TRBJ1-6
CASSFWTGSYNSPLHF
TGTGCCAGCAGTTTTTGGACAGGCTCCTATAATTCACCCCTCCACTTT
>12|-|TRBV2|-|TRBJ1-5
CARDGVFLPQHF
TGTGCTAGAGACGGCGTATTTTTGCCCCAGCATTTT
>15|-|TRBV9|many|TRBJ1-4
CASSVGGDVSEKLFF
TGTGCCAGCAGCGTAGGGGGGGATGTAAGTGAAAAACTGTTTTTT
>16|-|TRBV29-1|-|TRBJ1-1
CSVEDRGSFMNTEAFF
TGCAGCGTCGAAGATCGGGGATCCTTCATGAACACTGAAGCTTTCTTT
>15|-|TRBV2|-|TRBJ2-7
CASSQGGLPGGEQYF
TGTGCCAGCAGCCAGGGGGGACTTCCGGGGGGCGAGCAGTACTTC
>18|-|TRBV12-3/TRBV12-4|few|TRBJ2-6
CASSFHGGGTAGANVLTF
TGTGCCAGCAGTTTCCATGGGGGCGGGACGGCTGGGGCCAACGTCCTGACTTTC
>10|TRBD1|TRBV5-4|-|TRBJ2-7
CASSSTGAYF
TGTGCCAGCAGCTCGACAGGGGCGTACTTC
>17|TRBD2|TRBV7-9|few|TRBJ2-5
CASSLEAPSGYQETQYF
TGTGCCAGCAGCTTAGAAGCGCCTAGCGGGTATCAAGAGACCCAGTACTTC
>16|-|TRBV5-1|few|TRBJ2-2
CATSLMWTANTGELFF
TGCGCCACCAGCCTTATGTGGACAGCGAACACCGGGGAGCTGTTTTTT
>14|TRBD2|TRBV19|many|TRBJ2-5
CASSDLAGGKTQYF
TGTGCCAGTAGTGACCTAGCGGGGGGAAAGACCCAGTACTTC
>17|-|TRBV5-1|-|TRBJ1-2
CASSLYGSAIRNYGYTF
TGCGCCAGCAGCTTGTATGGCAGTGCGATAAGAAACTATGGCTACACCTTC
>14|-|TRBV6-5|-|TRBJ1-1
CASRDAGRNTEAFF
TGTGCCAGCAGGGATGCAGGGCGTAACACTGAAGCTTTCTTT
>15|-|TRBV2|-|TRBJ2-2
CASTQRGAGTGELFF
TGTGCCAGCACACAAAGGGGGGCGGGCACCGGGGAGCTGTTTTTT
>13|TRBD1|TRBV24-1|once|TRBJ2-5
CATGTGNGETQYF
TGTGCCACGGGGACAGGCAACGGGGAGACCCAGTACTTC
>16|TRBD2|TRBV10-1|many|TRBJ2-5
CASSDGTSGGKETQYF
TGCGCCAGCAGCGACGGGACTAGCGGGGGGAAAGAGACCCAGTACTTC
>15|-|TRBV6-1|-|TRBJ1-5
CASKTGAYSNQPQHF
TGTGCCAGCAAGACCGGCGCATACAGCAATCAGCCCCAGCATTTT
>14|TRBD1|TRBV10-3|-|TRBJ1-1
CASSYCDRVNSAFF
TGTGCCAGCAGTTACTGCGACAGGGTTAATTCAGCTTTCTTT